These T cell receptor beta chains were read from a single sample in a study of blood T cells in healthy people across ages. TCRdb called the 5' RACE reads again in MiXCR, with one record for every CDR3 protein. The sample yields some 1.4 million distinct CDR3 sequences, roughly 40% seen once. The material sequenced was blood. Receptor source: a woman between 18 and 29 years old in good health. Both conserved end residues are part of each CDR3. Fields, in order: J gene, clone size, D gene, V gene, CDR3 length, CDR3 DNA, CDR3 protein. A D gene is named only where the DNA matches it firmly. Some rows have no size entry. The others give once, few or many, or a class for an expanded clone.

J gene: TRBJ1-2; clone size: -; D gene: -; V gene: TRBV28; CDR3 length: 15; CDR3 DNA: TGTGCCAGCAGTTTAGTGCGGGCAGCGAACTATGGCTACACCTTC; CDR3 protein: CASSLVRAANYGYTF
J gene: TRBJ2-4; clone size: -; D gene: -; V gene: TRBV10-3; CDR3 length: 16; CDR3 DNA: TGTGCCATCAGCCCTTCGGTAGGCCAAGCCAAAAACATTCATTACTTC; CDR3 protein: CAISPSVGQAKNIHYF
J gene: TRBJ2-4; clone size: few; D gene: -; V gene: TRBV7-2; CDR3 length: 16; CDR3 DNA: TGTGCCAGCAGCTCCCGAGGGGGATCAACCAAAAACATTCAGTACTTC; CDR3 protein: CASSSRGGSTKNIQYF
J gene: TRBJ2-3; clone size: -; D gene: -; V gene: TRBV10-3; CDR3 length: 16; CDR3 DNA: TGTGCCGTCAGTGAGCCTAGCGCATACAGCACAGATACGCAGTATTTT; CDR3 protein: CAVSEPSAYSTDTQYF
J gene: TRBJ2-7; clone size: -; D gene: -; V gene: TRBV20-1; CDR3 length: 16; CDR3 DNA: TGCAGTGCTAGCGCTCCTGGGGCAGGCTTATCCTACGAGCAGTACTTC; CDR3 protein: CSASAPGAGLSYEQYF
J gene: TRBJ2-6; clone size: few; D gene: -; V gene: TRBV6-5; CDR3 length: 19; CDR3 DNA: TGTGCCAGCAGTTTCCTGACAGGTCTCTCCGCCTCTGGGGCCAACGTCCTGACTTTC; CDR3 protein: CASSFLTGLSASGANVLTF
J gene: TRBJ2-1; clone size: -; D gene: -; V gene: TRBV7-2; CDR3 length: 13; CDR3 DNA: TGTGCCAGCAGCTGGGACGGTTACAATGAGCAGTTCTTC; CDR3 protein: CASSWDGYNEQFF
J gene: TRBJ2-5; clone size: few; D gene: TRBD2; V gene: TRBV24-1; CDR3 length: 17; CDR3 DNA: TGTGCCACCAGTGATTTATGCGGGAGGGCCGAGGTTGAGACCCAGTACTTC; CDR3 protein: CATSDLCGRAEVETQYF
J gene: TRBJ2-3; clone size: -; D gene: -; V gene: TRBV20-1; CDR3 length: 12; CDR3 DNA: TGCAGTGCTAGCAGCGACAGGGATACGCAGTATTTT; CDR3 protein: CSASSDRDTQYF
J gene: TRBJ2-7; clone size: -; D gene: TRBD2; V gene: TRBV24-1; CDR3 length: 15; CDR3 DNA: TGTGCCACCAGTCCCCACGGGGGGGCTTCGGAGACCCGGTACTTC; CDR3 protein: CATSPHGGASETRYF
J gene: TRBJ2-2; clone size: -; D gene: -; V gene: TRBV6-1; CDR3 length: 18; CDR3 DNA: TGTGCCAGCAGTCAACGTCGGGGCGGATACGCGAACACCGGGGAGCTGTTTTTT; CDR3 protein: CASSQRRGGYANTGELFF
J gene: TRBJ2-3; clone size: -; D gene: -; V gene: TRBV5-6; CDR3 length: 16; CDR3 DNA: TGTGCCAGCAGCTTGGGTCCAGGGGATCCATGGGATACGCAGTATTTT; CDR3 protein: CASSLGPGDPWDTQYF
J gene: TRBJ2-5; clone size: -; D gene: -; V gene: TRBV13; CDR3 length: 15; CDR3 DNA: TGTGCCAGTAGCTTAGGTACTGAAGGGTGGGAGACCCAGTACTTC; CDR3 protein: CASSLGTEGWETQYF
J gene: TRBJ2-1; clone size: -; D gene: -; V gene: TRBV18; CDR3 length: 15; CDR3 DNA: TGTGCCAGCTCACCCCCTACGGCACAATCGAATGAGCAGTTCTTC; CDR3 protein: CASSPPTAQSNEQFF
J gene: TRBJ2-7; clone size: -; D gene: TRBD2; V gene: TRBV3-1; CDR3 length: 15; CDR3 DNA: TGTGCCAGCAGCCAAGGGACTAGCAGGGGCTACGAGCAGTACTTC; CDR3 protein: CASSQGTSRGYEQYF
J gene: TRBJ2-5; clone size: -; D gene: TRBD1; V gene: TRBV6-1; CDR3 length: 14; CDR3 DNA: TGTGCCAGCAGGGAGCACAGGGGGTGGGAGACCCAGTACTTC; CDR3 protein: CASREHRGWETQYF
J gene: TRBJ1-1; clone size: -; D gene: -; V gene: TRBV25-1; CDR3 length: 14; CDR3 DNA: TGTGCCAGCAGTGTTAGGGGATCGAACACTGAAGCTTTCTTT; CDR3 protein: CASSVRGSNTEAFF
J gene: TRBJ2-1; clone size: -; D gene: TRBD1; V gene: TRBV2; CDR3 length: 13; CDR3 DNA: TGTGCCAGCAGACAGGGGGCGAGAGGTGAGCAGTTCTTC; CDR3 protein: CASRQGARGEQFF
J gene: TRBJ2-2; clone size: -; D gene: -; V gene: TRBV28; CDR3 length: 16; CDR3 DNA: TGTGCCAGCAGTATAAGGTGGGGGATAAACACCGGGGAGCTGTTTTTT; CDR3 protein: CASSIRWGINTGELFF
J gene: TRBJ1-4; clone size: -; D gene: -; V gene: TRBV6-6; CDR3 length: 17; CDR3 DNA: TGTGCCAGCAGCCCAAACAGGGATCCGTTCCCTAATGAAAAACTGTTTTTT; CDR3 protein: CASSPNRDPFPNEKLFF
J gene: TRBJ2-1; clone size: few; D gene: -; V gene: TRBV28; CDR3 length: 17; CDR3 DNA: TGTGCCAGCAGTTTTGCCTACTTTAACGGACGAGAAAATGAGCAGTTCTTC; CDR3 protein: CASSFAYFNGRENEQFF
J gene: TRBJ1-1; clone size: -; D gene: -; V gene: TRBV6-1; CDR3 length: 14; CDR3 DNA: TGTGCCAGCAGCCCTTTAGGGGGAACACTTGAAGCTTTCTTT; CDR3 protein: CASSPLGGTLEAFF
J gene: TRBJ2-7; clone size: -; D gene: TRBD1; V gene: TRBV7-9; CDR3 length: 15; CDR3 DNA: TGTGCCAGCAGCCCCCGGACAGGGGGCCTAGACGAGCAGTACTTC; CDR3 protein: CASSPRTGGLDEQYF
J gene: TRBJ2-3; clone size: -; D gene: -; V gene: TRBV7-2; CDR3 length: 14; CDR3 DNA: TGTGCCAGCAGCTTACAGGGGGGGTGGGATACGCAGTATTTT; CDR3 protein: CASSLQGGWDTQYF
J gene: TRBJ2-2; clone size: -; D gene: -; V gene: TRBV12-3/TRBV12-4; CDR3 length: 16; CDR3 DNA: TGTGCCAGCACGATTCCCCTTACAGGGAACACCGGGGAGCTGTTTTTT; CDR3 protein: CASTIPLTGNTGELFF
J gene: TRBJ2-7; clone size: -; D gene: TRBD1; V gene: TRBV28; CDR3 length: 15; CDR3 DNA: TGTGCCAGCAGTCAGCCCGGGACAGGATCCACCGAGCAGTACTTC; CDR3 protein: CASSQPGTGSTEQYF
J gene: TRBJ2-7; clone size: -; D gene: -; V gene: TRBV2; CDR3 length: 15; CDR3 DNA: TGTGCCAGCAGTGTCCGGCACGGCAGTTCGGACGAGCAGTACTTC; CDR3 protein: CASSVRHGSSDEQYF
J gene: TRBJ2-7; clone size: -; D gene: -; V gene: TRBV12-3/TRBV12-4; CDR3 length: 14; CDR3 DNA: TGTGCCAGCAGCTCAACGACCCTCGTAGGCGAGCAGTACTTC; CDR3 protein: CASSSTTLVGEQYF
J gene: TRBJ2-3; clone size: -; D gene: TRBD2; V gene: TRBV20-1; CDR3 length: 17; CDR3 DNA: TGCAGTGCCATCACTAGCGGGGGGGCCCTTTGGACAGATACGCAGTATTTT; CDR3 protein: CSAITSGGALWTDTQYF
J gene: TRBJ2-1; clone size: -; D gene: TRBD2; V gene: TRBV4-2; CDR3 length: 15; CDR3 DNA: TGTGCCAGCAGCCAAGACGTCCTAGCGGGAAGTCGGCAGTTCTTC; CDR3 protein: CASSQDVLAGSRQFF
J gene: TRBJ2-5; clone size: -; D gene: -; V gene: TRBV20-1; CDR3 length: 12; CDR3 DNA: TGCAGTGCTCTGAGGGGGGGGGAGACCCAGTACTTC; CDR3 protein: CSALRGGETQYF
J gene: TRBJ1-2; clone size: -; D gene: TRBD1; V gene: TRBV3-1; CDR3 length: 16; CDR3 DNA: TGTGCCAGCAGCCGAGAAAGGACAGGGACTCCTTATGGCTACACCTTC; CDR3 protein: CASSRERTGTPYGYTF
J gene: TRBJ1-1; clone size: -; D gene: TRBD1; V gene: TRBV12-3/TRBV12-4; CDR3 length: 13; CDR3 DNA: TGTGCCAGCAGCCAACTGCCCAGGGGGGAAGCTTTCTTT; CDR3 protein: CASSQLPRGEAFF
J gene: TRBJ2-7; clone size: -; D gene: -; V gene: TRBV21-1; CDR3 length: 15; CDR3 DNA: TGTGCCAGCAGCCACAGTTCGGGACACGCCTACGAGCAGTACTTC; CDR3 protein: CASSHSSGHAYEQYF
J gene: TRBJ2-7; clone size: -; D gene: -; V gene: TRBV30; CDR3 length: 13; CDR3 DNA: TGTGCCTGGAGCGGCAGTACGGGATACGAGCAGTACTTC; CDR3 protein: CAWSGSTGYEQYF
J gene: TRBJ2-7; clone size: -; D gene: TRBD1; V gene: TRBV14; CDR3 length: 15; CDR3 DNA: TGTGCCAGCAGCCAGCTCGGACAGGGGTTATACGAGCAGTACTTC; CDR3 protein: CASSQLGQGLYEQYF
J gene: TRBJ2-4; clone size: -; D gene: -; V gene: TRBV15; CDR3 length: 13; CDR3 DNA: TGTGCCACCAGCACTGATTCCAAAAACATTCAGTACTTC; CDR3 protein: CATSTDSKNIQYF
J gene: TRBJ2-7; clone size: few; D gene: -; V gene: TRBV15; CDR3 length: 13; CDR3 DNA: TGTGCCACCAGCAGAGAACGGGGTACCTGGCAGTACTTC; CDR3 protein: CATSRERGTWQYF
J gene: TRBJ2-1; clone size: -; D gene: TRBD1; V gene: TRBV2; CDR3 length: 14; CDR3 DNA: TGTGCCAGCAGGGAGACAGGGACCTACAATGAGCAGTTCTTC; CDR3 protein: CASRETGTYNEQFF
J gene: TRBJ2-3; clone size: -; D gene: -; V gene: TRBV5-4; CDR3 length: 13; CDR3 DNA: TGTGCCAGCAGGGGGGCCCTTGAAGATACGCAGTATTTT; CDR3 protein: CASRGALEDTQYF
J gene: TRBJ2-1; clone size: many; D gene: -; V gene: TRBV5-1; CDR3 length: 12; CDR3 DNA: TGCGCCAGCAGCTTGGTCCGGGATGAGCAGTTCTTC; CDR3 protein: CASSLVRDEQFF
J gene: TRBJ2-7; clone size: -; D gene: TRBD2; V gene: TRBV6-1; CDR3 length: 15; CDR3 DNA: TGTGCCAGCCCCGGGACTAGCGGGAGTTACTACGAGCAGTACTTC; CDR3 protein: CASPGTSGSYYEQYF
J gene: TRBJ2-7; clone size: -; D gene: TRBD2; V gene: TRBV20-1; CDR3 length: 13; CDR3 DNA: TGCAGTGCTAGGGTACTAGCGGGTGCGGAGCAGTACTTC; CDR3 protein: CSARVLAGAEQYF
J gene: TRBJ2-1; clone size: -; D gene: TRBD2; V gene: TRBV2; CDR3 length: 15; CDR3 DNA: TGTGCCAGCAGTCTTAGCGGGAGCCCTTTTAATGAGCAGTTCTTC; CDR3 protein: CASSLSGSPFNEQFF
J gene: TRBJ2-7; clone size: -; D gene: -; V gene: TRBV7-9; CDR3 length: 11; CDR3 DNA: TGTGCCAGCAATAACATGGGTGAGCAGTACTTC; CDR3 protein: CASNNMGEQYF
J gene: TRBJ2-1; clone size: -; D gene: -; V gene: TRBV7-2; CDR3 length: 14; CDR3 DNA: TGTGCCAGCAGCTTTGGTAGATTGAGTCATGAGCAGTTCTTC; CDR3 protein: CASSFGRLSHEQFF
J gene: TRBJ2-5; clone size: -; D gene: TRBD2; V gene: TRBV2; CDR3 length: 12; CDR3 DNA: TGTGCCAGCAGAGCACCCGCGGGGGAGCAGTACTTC; CDR3 protein: CASRAPAGEQYF
J gene: TRBJ2-3; clone size: few; D gene: -; V gene: TRBV12-3/TRBV12-4; CDR3 length: 20; CDR3 DNA: TGTGCCAGCAGTCTAACCTCCCTTTTGTCGGGGGAACAACGCACAGATACGCAGTATTTT; CDR3 protein: CASSLTSLLSGEQRTDTQYF
J gene: TRBJ2-2; clone size: few; D gene: TRBD2; V gene: TRBV4-2; CDR3 length: 17; CDR3 DNA: TGTGCCAGCAGCCACGAACTAGCGGGGGAGAACACCGGGGAGCTGTTTTTT; CDR3 protein: CASSHELAGENTGELFF
J gene: TRBJ2-7; clone size: once; D gene: TRBD1; V gene: TRBV9; CDR3 length: 14; CDR3 DNA: TGTGCCAGCACCGTTTACGCAGGGGGCGGCGAGCAGTACTTC; CDR3 protein: CASTVYAGGGEQYF